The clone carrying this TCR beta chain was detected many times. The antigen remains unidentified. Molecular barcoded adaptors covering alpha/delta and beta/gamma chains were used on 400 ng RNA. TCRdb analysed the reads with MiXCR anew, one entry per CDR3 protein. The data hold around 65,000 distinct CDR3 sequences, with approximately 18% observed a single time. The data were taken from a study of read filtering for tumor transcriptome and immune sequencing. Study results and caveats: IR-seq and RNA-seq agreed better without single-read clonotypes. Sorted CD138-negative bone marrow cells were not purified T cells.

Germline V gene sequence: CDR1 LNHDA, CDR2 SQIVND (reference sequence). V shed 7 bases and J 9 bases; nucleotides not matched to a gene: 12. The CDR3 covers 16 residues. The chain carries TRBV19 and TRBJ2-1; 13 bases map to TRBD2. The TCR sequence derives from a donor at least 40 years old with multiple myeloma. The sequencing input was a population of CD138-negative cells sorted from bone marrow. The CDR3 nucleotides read TGTGCCAGTATCCGGACTAGCGGGGGCCCCCGGGGTGAGCAGTTCTTC. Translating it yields CASIRTSGGPRGEQFF.